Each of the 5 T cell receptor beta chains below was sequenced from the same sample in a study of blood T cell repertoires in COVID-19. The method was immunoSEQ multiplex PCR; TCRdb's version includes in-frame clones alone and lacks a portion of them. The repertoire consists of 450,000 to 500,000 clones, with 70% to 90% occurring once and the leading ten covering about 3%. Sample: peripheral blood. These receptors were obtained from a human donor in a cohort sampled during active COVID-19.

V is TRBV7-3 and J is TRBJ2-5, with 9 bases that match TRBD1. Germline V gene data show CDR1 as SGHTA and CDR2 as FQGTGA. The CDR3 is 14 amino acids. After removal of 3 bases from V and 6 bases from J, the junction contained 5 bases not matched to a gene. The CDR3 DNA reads TGTGCCAGCAGCTTGGGGACAGGGATGAAGACCCAGTACTTC. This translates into CASSLGTGMKTQYF.

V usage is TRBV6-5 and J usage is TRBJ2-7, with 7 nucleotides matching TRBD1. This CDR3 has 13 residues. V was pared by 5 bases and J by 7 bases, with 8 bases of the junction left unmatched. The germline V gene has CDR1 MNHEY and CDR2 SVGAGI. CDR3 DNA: TGTGCCAGCAGTCTATTACAGGGGTGGGAGCAGTACTTC. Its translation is CASSLLQGWEQYF.

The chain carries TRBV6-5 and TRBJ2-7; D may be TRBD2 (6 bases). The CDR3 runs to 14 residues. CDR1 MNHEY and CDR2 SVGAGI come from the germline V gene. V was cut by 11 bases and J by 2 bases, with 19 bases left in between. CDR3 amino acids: CASKDRLGPYEQYF. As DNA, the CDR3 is TGTGCCTCCAAGGATCGACTAGGCCCCTACGAGCAGTACTTC.

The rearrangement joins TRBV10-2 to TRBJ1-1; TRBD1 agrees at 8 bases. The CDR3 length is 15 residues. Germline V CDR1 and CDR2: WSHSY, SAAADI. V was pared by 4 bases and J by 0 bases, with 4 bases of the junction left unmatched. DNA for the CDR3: TGCGCCAGCAGTGCAGGACAGGGAATGAACACTGAAGCTTTCTTT. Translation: CASSAGQGMNTEAFF.

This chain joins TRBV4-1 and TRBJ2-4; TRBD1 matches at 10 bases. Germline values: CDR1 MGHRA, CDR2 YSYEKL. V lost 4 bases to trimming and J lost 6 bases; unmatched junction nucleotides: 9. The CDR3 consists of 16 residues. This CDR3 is CASSPLGTGDGNIQYF. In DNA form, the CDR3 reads TGCGCCAGCAGCCCGCTTGGGACAGGGGACGGAAACATTCAGTACTTC.